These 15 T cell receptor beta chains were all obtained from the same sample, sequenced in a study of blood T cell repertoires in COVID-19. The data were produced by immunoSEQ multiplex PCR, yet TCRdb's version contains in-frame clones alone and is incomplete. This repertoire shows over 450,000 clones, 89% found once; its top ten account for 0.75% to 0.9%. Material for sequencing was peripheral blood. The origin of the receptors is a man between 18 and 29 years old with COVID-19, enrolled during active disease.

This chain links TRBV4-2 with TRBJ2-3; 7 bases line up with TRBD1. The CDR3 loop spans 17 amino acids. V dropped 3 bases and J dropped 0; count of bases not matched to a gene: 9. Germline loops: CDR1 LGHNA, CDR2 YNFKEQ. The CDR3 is CASSQEVDRVSTDTQYF. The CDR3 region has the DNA TGTGCCAGCAGCCAGGAGGTTGACAGGGTTAGCACAGATACGCAGTATTTT.

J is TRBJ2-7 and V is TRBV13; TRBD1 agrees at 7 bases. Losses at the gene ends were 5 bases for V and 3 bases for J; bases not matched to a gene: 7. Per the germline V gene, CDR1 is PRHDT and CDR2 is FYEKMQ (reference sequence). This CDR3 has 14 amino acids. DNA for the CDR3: TGTGCCAGCAGCCAGGGGGTAGGAATCTACGAGCAGTACTTC. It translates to CASSQGVGIYEQYF.

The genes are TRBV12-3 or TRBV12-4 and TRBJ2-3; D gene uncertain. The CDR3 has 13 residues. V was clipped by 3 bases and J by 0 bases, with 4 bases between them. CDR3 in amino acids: CASSLASTDTQYF. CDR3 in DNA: TGTGCCAGCAGTTTGGCCAGCACAGATACGCAGTATTTT.

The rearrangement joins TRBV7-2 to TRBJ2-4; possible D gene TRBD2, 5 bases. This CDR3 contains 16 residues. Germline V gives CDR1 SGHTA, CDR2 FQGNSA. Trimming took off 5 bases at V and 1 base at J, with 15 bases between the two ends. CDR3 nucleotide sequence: TGTGCCAGCAGCATCATGGACTTTGGGGCCAAAAACATTCAGTACTTC. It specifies CASSIMDFGAKNIQYF.

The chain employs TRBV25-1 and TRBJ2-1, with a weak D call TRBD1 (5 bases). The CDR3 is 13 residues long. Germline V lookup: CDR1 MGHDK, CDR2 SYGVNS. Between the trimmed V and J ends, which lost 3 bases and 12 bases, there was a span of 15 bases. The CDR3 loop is CASSDFKGFTQFF. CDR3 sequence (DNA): TGTGCCAGCAGTGATTTTAAGGGGTTCACGCAGTTCTTC.

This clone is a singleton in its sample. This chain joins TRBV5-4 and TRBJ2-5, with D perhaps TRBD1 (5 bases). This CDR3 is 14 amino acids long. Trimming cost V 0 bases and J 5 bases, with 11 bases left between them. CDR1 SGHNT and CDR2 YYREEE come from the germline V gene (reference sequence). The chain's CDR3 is CASSLAGSTETQYF. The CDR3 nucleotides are TGTGCCAGCAGCTTGGCAGGGTCGACGGAGACCCAGTACTTC.

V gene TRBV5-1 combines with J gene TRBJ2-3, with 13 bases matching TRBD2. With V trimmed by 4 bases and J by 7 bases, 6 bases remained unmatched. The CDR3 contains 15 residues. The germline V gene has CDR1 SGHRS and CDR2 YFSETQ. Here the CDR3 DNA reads TGCGCCAGCAGCGGGGGACTAGCGGGGACCTATACGCAGTATTTT. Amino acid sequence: CASSGGLAGTYTQYF.

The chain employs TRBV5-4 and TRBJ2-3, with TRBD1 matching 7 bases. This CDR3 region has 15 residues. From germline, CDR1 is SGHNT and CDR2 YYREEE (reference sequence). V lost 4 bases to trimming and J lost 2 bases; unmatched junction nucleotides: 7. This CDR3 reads CASSGHRGYTDTQYF. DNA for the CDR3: TGTGCCAGCAGCGGACACAGGGGTTACACAGATACGCAGTATTTT.

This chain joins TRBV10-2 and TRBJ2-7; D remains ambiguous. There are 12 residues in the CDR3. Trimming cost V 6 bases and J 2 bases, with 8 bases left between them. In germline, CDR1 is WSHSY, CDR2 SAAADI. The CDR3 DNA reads TGCGCCAGCAGGTCCCCAGCCTACGAGCAGTACTTC. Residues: CASRSPAYEQYF.

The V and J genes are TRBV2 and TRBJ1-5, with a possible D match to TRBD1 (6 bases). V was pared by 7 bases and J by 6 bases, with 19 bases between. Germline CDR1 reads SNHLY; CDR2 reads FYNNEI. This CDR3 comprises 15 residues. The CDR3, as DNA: TGTGCCAGCAAAACGCAGGGGTTACGAGGTCAGCCCCAGCATTTT. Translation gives CASKTQGLRGQPQHF.

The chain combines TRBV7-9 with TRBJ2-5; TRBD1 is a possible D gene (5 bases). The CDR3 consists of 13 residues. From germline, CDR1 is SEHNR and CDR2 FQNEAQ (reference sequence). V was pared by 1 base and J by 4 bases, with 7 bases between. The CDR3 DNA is TGTGCCAGCAGCTTAGAAGGGGCAGAGACCCAGTACTTC. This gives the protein CASSLEGAETQYF.

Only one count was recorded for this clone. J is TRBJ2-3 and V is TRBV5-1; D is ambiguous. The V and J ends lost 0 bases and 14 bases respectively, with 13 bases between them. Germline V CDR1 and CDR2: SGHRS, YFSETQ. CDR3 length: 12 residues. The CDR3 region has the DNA TGCGCCAGCAGCTTGGCTCTCAGTCCTCTGTATTTT. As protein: CASSLALSPLYF.

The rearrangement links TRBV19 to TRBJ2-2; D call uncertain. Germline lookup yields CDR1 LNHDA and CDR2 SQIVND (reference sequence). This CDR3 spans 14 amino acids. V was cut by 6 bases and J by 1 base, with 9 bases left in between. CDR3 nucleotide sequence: TGTGCCAGTAGCCCCTCCGGGAACACCGGGGAGCTGTTTTTT. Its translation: CASSPSGNTGELFF.

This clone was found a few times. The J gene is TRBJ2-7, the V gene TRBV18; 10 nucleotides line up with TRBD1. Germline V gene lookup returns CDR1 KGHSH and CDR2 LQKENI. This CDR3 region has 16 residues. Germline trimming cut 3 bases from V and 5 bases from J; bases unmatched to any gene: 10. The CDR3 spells CASSPPVGQGLHEQYF. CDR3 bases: TGTGCCAGCTCACCCCCAGTGGGACAGGGGCTGCACGAGCAGTACTTC.

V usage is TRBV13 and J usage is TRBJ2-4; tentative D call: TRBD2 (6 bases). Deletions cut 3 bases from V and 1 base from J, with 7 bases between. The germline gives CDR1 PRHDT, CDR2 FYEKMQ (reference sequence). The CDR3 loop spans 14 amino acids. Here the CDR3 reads CASSFGGAKNIQYF. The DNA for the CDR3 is TGTGCCAGCAGCTTTGGGGGGGCCAAAAACATTCAGTACTTC.